This T cell receptor beta chain is from a study of blood T cell repertoires in COVID-19. Turning to the study itself: The study drew acute and convalescent COVID-19 samples from the United States, Italy and Spain. Sample material is recorded as cDNA or gDNA derived from T cells, B-cell-depleted T cells, or PBMCs.

In the authors' workflow: Estimation of nucleated cell counts was performed using reference gene primer amplification. TCRdb's copy holds only in-frame clones and misses some; the assay was immunoSEQ multiplex PCR. The V and J calls and clone size are taken from that table; D and trimming were inferred from the DNA. This table holds more than 35,000 clones, about 88% found once. CDR1 is SEHNR, CDR2 FQNEAQ, per germline (reference sequence). Germline trimming cut 4 bases from V and 0 bases from J; bases unmatched to any gene: 9. CDR3 size: 19 residues. Sequencing used peripheral blood. The rearrangement links TRBV7-9 to TRBJ2-1, with 13 bases identical to TRBD2. The TCR comes from a man in his sixties or seventies with acute or convalescent COVID-19. The CDR3 sequence: CASSSWTSGSKVSYNEQFF. In nucleotides, the CDR3 is TGTGCCAGCAGCTCCTGGACTAGCGGGAGTAAGGTCTCCTACAATGAGCAGTTCTTC.